The 15 T cell receptor beta chains presented below share a single source sample, sequenced in a study of CD8 T cells in Susac syndrome. Reverse transcription of 0.5 to 1 ug RNA used random hexamers. TCRdb called the immunoSEQ multiplex PCR reads again in MiXCR, with one record for every CDR3 protein. The table shows about 210,000 distinct CDR3 sequences, with less than 95% occurring only once. The sequencing sample was made of CD4+ T cells from PBMCs. These receptors all come from a human donor with Susac syndrome.

The chain recombines TRBV15 with TRBJ2-3, with TRBD1 matching over 9 bases. This CDR3 spans 15 amino acids. CDR1 and CDR2 from the germline V gene are LNHNV and YYDKDF (reference sequence). After removal of 2 bases from V and 5 bases from J, the junction contained 5 bases not matched to a gene. In DNA form, the CDR3 reads TGTGCCACCAGCAGAACACAGGGGGCTGGAGATACGCAGTATTTT. This codes for CATSRTQGAGDTQYF.

The gene calls are TRBV20-1 and TRBJ1-1, with 7 bases that match TRBD1. V gave up 5 bases and J gave up 4 bases; unmatched junction bases: 4. This CDR3 spans 12 amino acids. Germline V gene lookup returns CDR1 DFQATT and CDR2 SNEGSKA (reference sequence). The CDR3 DNA is TGCAGTGCTCTACAGGGGATCACTGAAGCTTTCTTT. Translating gives CSALQGITEAFF.

The rearrangement links TRBV29-1 to TRBJ1-3; no definite D call. The germline V gene encodes CDR1 SQVTM and CDR2 ANQGSEA. The CDR3 runs to 13 residues. The chain's CDR3 is CSATGVSGNTIYF. The CDR3 nucleotides read TGCAGTGCTACTGGGGTCTCTGGAAACACCATATATTTT. The entire variable domain, with the rest obtained from reference TRBV29-1 and TRBJ1-3, is as follows: SAVISQKPSRDICQRGTSLTIQCQVDSQVTMMFWYRQQPGQSLTLIATANQGSEATYESGFVIDKFPISRPNLTFSTLTVSNMSPEDSSIYLCSATGVSGNTIYFGEGSWLTVV.

The rearrangement links TRBV3-1 to TRBJ1-1; TRBD1 aligns across 7 bases. This CDR3 is 15 amino acids long. Germline assignment: CDR1 LGHDT and CDR2 YNNKEL (reference sequence). V shed 2 bases and J 3 bases; nucleotides not matched to a gene: 6. CDR3 sequence reads: CASSQTGAPHTEAFF. CDR3 coding DNA: TGTGCCAGCAGCCAAACAGGGGCACCTCACACTGAAGCTTTCTTT. Filled out from reference TRBV3-1 and TRBJ1-1, the complete variable domain reads DTAVSQTPKYLVTQMGNDKSIKCEQNLGHDTMYWYKQDSKKFLKIMFSYNNKELIINETVPNRFSPKSPDKAHLNLHINSLELGDSAVYFCASSQTGAPHTEAFFGQGTRLTVV.

This chain links TRBV5-1 with TRBJ2-1; 10 bases map to TRBD2. The CDR3 totals 14 residues. V was pared by 4 bases and J by 5 bases, with 3 bases of the junction left unmatched. Germline V gene data show CDR1 as SGHRS and CDR2 as YFSETQ. For the CDR3, the DNA is TGCGCCAGCAGCGGGACTAGCGAGGACAATGAGCAGTTCTTC. Its translation: CASSGTSEDNEQFF.

The chain is built from TRBV29-1 and TRBJ2-1, with 13 nucleotides matching TRBD2. The V and J ends lost 7 bases and 7 bases, in that order; junction bases with no gene match: 7. This CDR3 has 14 residues. The germline CDR1 and CDR2 sequences are SQVTM and ANQGSEA. The CDR3 protein is CSASLAGGPNEQFF. For the CDR3, the DNA is TGCAGCGCCTCACTAGCGGGGGGGCCTAATGAGCAGTTCTTC.

The chain recombines TRBV24-1 with TRBJ2-1; 8 bases line up with TRBD1. CDR1 and CDR2 from the germline V gene are KGHDR and SFDVKD. CDR3 size: 16 residues. J was trimmed by 0 bases and V by 4 bases; bases with no gene match: 4. Here the CDR3 DNA reads TGTGCCACCAGTGACCCAGGGGGCCCCTCCTACAATGAGCAGTTCTTC. Translation: CATSDPGGPSYNEQFF.

The chain combines TRBV19 with TRBJ2-3; D is undetermined. V lost 6 bases to trimming and J lost 7 bases, with 8 bases between them. This CDR3 has 11 amino acids. CDR1 is LNHDA, CDR2 SQIVND, per germline (reference sequence). The CDR3 nucleotides are TGTGCCAGTAGACGGTCCAATACGCAGTATTTT. Translation: CASRRSNTQYF.

The chain recombines TRBV4-3 with TRBJ2-2; tentative D call: TRBD2 (5 bases). V lost 0 bases to trimming and J lost 1 base, with 9 bases between them. The CDR3 length is 16 residues. Germline lookup yields CDR1 LGHNA and CDR2 YSLEER. The CDR3 protein is CASSQEAEQNTGELFF. DNA for the CDR3: TGCGCCAGCAGCCAAGAAGCGGAGCAGAACACCGGGGAGCTGTTTTTT.

The chain has TRBV30 and TRBJ1-1; D perhaps matches TRBD1 (6 bases). CDR3 size: 15 residues. The germline V and J ends were trimmed by 0 bases and 1 base, with 12 bases remaining between them. The germline gives CDR1 GTSNPN, CDR2 SVGIG (reference sequence). This CDR3 reads CAWSVRDTSNTEAFF. In DNA form, the CDR3 reads TGTGCCTGGAGTGTACGGGACACTTCGAACACTGAAGCTTTCTTT.

V is TRBV13 and J is TRBJ2-7; weak D call: TRBD1 (7 bases). In germline, CDR1 is PRHDT, CDR2 FYEKMQ (reference sequence). V was trimmed by 5 bases and J by 3 bases, leaving 17 bases between them. The CDR3 extends over 15 amino acids. The CDR3 coding sequence is TGTGCCAGCAGCACCACAGGGGAGGTGAACTACGAGCAGTACTTC. Its protein product is CASSTTGEVNYEQYF.

The J gene is TRBJ2-2, the V gene TRBV9; a possible D gene is TRBD1 (6 bases). V lost 2 bases to trimming and J lost 7 bases, with 12 bases between them. The CDR3 runs to 14 residues. Germline V gene sequence: CDR1 SGDLS, CDR2 YYNGEE. CDR3 protein: CASSVTGYLGELFF. CDR3 nucleotide sequence: TGTGCCAGCAGCGTCACAGGGTACCTCGGGGAGCTGTTTTTT.

This clonotype appeared once. This sequence joins TRBV20-1 and TRBJ1-5; D unresolved. Germline loops: CDR1 DFQATT, CDR2 SNEGSKA (reference sequence). This CDR3 has 13 amino acids. The germline V and J ends were trimmed by 3 bases and 3 bases, with 9 bases remaining between them. This CDR3 reads CSARGRLNQPQHF. The CDR3 bases are TGCAGTGCTAGGGGCAGGCTCAATCAGCCCCAGCATTTT.

The chain has TRBV11-2 and TRBJ1-1; D is undetermined. From germline, CDR1 is SGHAT and CDR2 FQNNGV. The CDR3 runs to 13 residues. Between the trimmed V and J ends, which lost 0 bases and 10 bases, there was a span of 12 bases. The CDR3 sequence: CASSLDRGKVAFF. DNA of the CDR3: TGTGCCAGCAGCTTAGATCGCGGAAAGGTAGCTTTCTTT.

The chain joins TRBV20-1 to TRBJ2-3, with 9 bases fitting TRBD2. The V segment lost 4 bases and the J segment 2 bases; nucleotides outside the gene matches: 4. The CDR3 length is 14 residues. Germline CDR1 reads DFQATT; CDR2 reads SNEGSKA (reference sequence). The CDR3 nucleotides read TGCAGTGCTATGGCTAGCGGGGTCACAGATACGCAGTATTTT. It yields the protein CSAMASGVTDTQYF.